There are a few counts of the clone carrying this T cell receptor beta chain. Its matching antigen is unknown. The sample belongs to a study of CD8+ T cells in alopecia areata. Across the whole study: Each of the treated patients was given oral tofacitinib, 5 to 10 mg twice daily, for moderate-to-severe alopecia areata.

RNA, once extracted, was reverse transcribed into cDNA for use as the sequencing template. Sequencing was performed with immunoSEQ multiplex PCR; in TCRdb, only in-frame clones are kept and a portion is missing. The sample consists of some 240,000 clones, more than 45% of them appearing once. Study-wide points: With patients, TCR sharing proved less clear than in mice, a difference possibly related to HLA. Clonality in lesional scalp, especially alopecia totalis/universalis, exceeded that of normal scalp.

This CDR3 region has 14 residues. Germline V gene data show CDR1 as SGHRS and CDR2 as YFSETQ. V lost 3 bases to trimming and J lost 3 bases; unmatched junction nucleotides: 6. The source material was CD4+ T cells sorted from blood, sampled at week 0. The TCR originated in a human donor with alopecia areata. The chain carries TRBV5-1 and TRBJ2-7, with 7 positions matching TRBD1. CDR3 in DNA: TGCGCCAGCAGCTACTCTGGGGACAGCTACGAGCAGTACTTC. It is translated as CASSYSGDSYEQYF.